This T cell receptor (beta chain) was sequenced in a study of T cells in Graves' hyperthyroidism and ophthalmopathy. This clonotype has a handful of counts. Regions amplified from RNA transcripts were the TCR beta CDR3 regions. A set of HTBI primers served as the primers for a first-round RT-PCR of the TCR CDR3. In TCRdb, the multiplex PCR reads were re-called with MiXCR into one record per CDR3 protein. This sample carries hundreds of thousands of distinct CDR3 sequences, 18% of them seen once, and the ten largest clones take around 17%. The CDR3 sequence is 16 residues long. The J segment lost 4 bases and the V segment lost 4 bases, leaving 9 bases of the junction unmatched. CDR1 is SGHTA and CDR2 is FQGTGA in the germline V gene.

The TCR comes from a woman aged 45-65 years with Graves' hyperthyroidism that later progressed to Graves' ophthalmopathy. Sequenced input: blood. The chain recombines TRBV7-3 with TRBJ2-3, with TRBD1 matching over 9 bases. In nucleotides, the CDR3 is TGTGCCAGCAGCTCCCGGGACAGGGTTGACTCAGATACGCAGTATTTT. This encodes CASSSRDRVDSDTQYF.